One and the same sample provided the 14 T cell receptor beta chains below, sequenced in a study of blood T cell repertoires in COVID-19. Assay used: immunoSEQ multiplex PCR; TCRdb lists only in-frame clones, some missing. The sample has more than 100,000 clones, 70% to 90% seen once; the top ten hold roughly 0.94%. The sample consisted of peripheral blood. Every receptor here comes from a woman aged 45-65 years with active or convalescent COVID-19.

This chain's CDR3 is CASSLGTGGYEQYF. The CDR3 nucleotides are TGTGCCAGCAGTTTGGGGACAGGTGGATACGAGCAGTACTTC. The chain employs TRBV6-5 and TRBJ2-7; 8 nucleotides match TRBD1. Trimming removed 4 bases from V and 4 bases from J; junction bases left unmatched: 6. This CDR3 is built from 14 residues. The germline V gene has CDR1 MNHEY and CDR2 SVGAGI.

This sequence joins TRBV10-3 and TRBJ2-1; TRBD2 aligns across 14 bases. The CDR3 is 16 residues long. J gave up 6 bases and V 2 bases, and 3 bases lay outside the gene matches. The germline gives CDR1 ENHRY, CDR2 SYGVKD. The CDR3 sequence: CAISEPGTSGSNEQFF. DNA of the CDR3: TGTGCCATCAGTGAGCCGGGGACTAGCGGGAGCAATGAGCAGTTCTTC.

The J gene is TRBJ1-5, the V gene TRBV28; D is possibly TRBD1 (6 bases). The CDR3 contains 17 residues. V was clipped by 2 bases and J by 5 bases, with 19 bases between them. The germline V gene has CDR1 MDHEN and CDR2 SYDVKM. As DNA, the CDR3 is TGTGCCAGCAGTTTAAAATTTTTCGGTCAGGGGTATCAGCCCCAGCATTTT. It specifies CASSLKFFGQGYQPQHF.

There are a few counts of this clone. In DNA form, the CDR3 reads TGTGCCAGCAGCCGGGGGGAGGGCTTGTACTCCTATGGCTACACCTTC. Its translation: CASSRGEGLYSYGYTF. The chain uses TRBV21-1 and TRBJ1-2. TRBV21-1 is shown as a pseudogene. The CDR3 is 16 amino acids.

V gene TRBV7-8 combines with J gene TRBJ1-1, with D perhaps matching TRBD1 (5 bases). Per germline, CDR1 SGHVS and CDR2 FQNEAQ. The CDR3 is 15 amino acids. V was shortened by 5 bases and J by 1 base, with 14 bases between the two germline ends. The CDR3 nucleotides read TGTGCCAGCAGCAGATGGGGGGGGGAGAACACTGAAGCTTTCTTT. Protein sequence: CASSRWGGENTEAFF. The whole variable domain, remainder taken from reference TRBV7-8 and TRBJ1-1, is GAGVSQSPRYKVAKRGQDVALRCDPISGHVSLFWYQQALGQGPEFLTYFQNEAQLDKSGLPSDRFFAERPEGSVSTLKIQRTQQEDSAVYLCASSRWGGENTEAFFGQGTRLTVV.

This chain links TRBV7-2 with TRBJ1-3; tentative D call: TRBD1 (5 bases). The germline V and J ends were trimmed by 5 bases and 5 bases, with 19 bases remaining between them. The germline V gene encodes CDR1 SGHTA and CDR2 FQGNSA. The length of the CDR3 is 16 residues. The CDR3 sequence is CASSPTGTGGRNTIYF. As DNA, the CDR3 is TGTGCCAGCAGCCCAACCGGGACCGGGGGACGAAACACCATATATTTT.

This clone occurred a few times. The chain recombines TRBV5-4 with TRBJ1-1; weak D call: TRBD1 (6 bases). The CDR3 length is 15 residues. Per the germline V gene, CDR1 is SGHNT and CDR2 is YYREEE (reference sequence). V gave up 3 bases and J gave up 0 bases, with 12 bases separating them. CDR3 coding DNA: TGTGCCAGCAGCTCACCAGGGGCGATGAACACTGAAGCTTTCTTT. It codes for CASSSPGAMNTEAFF. The whole variable domain, filled in from reference TRBV5-4 and TRBJ1-1, reads ETGVTQSPTHLIKTRGQQVTLRCSSQSGHNTVSWYQQALGQGPQFIFQYYREEENGRGNFPPRFSGLQFPNYSSELNVNALELDDSALYLCASSSPGAMNTEAFFGQGTRLTVV.

The V call is TRBV27, the J call TRBJ2-1; 14 positions agree with TRBD2. The V and J ends lost 4 bases and 9 bases, in that order; junction bases with no gene match: 5. Germline CDR1 is MNHEY and CDR2 is SMNVEV (reference sequence). The CDR3 is 15 residues long. CDR3 DNA: TGTGCCAGCAGTTCGGCGGGACTAGCGGGAGTTGAGCAGTTCTTC. Its translation is CASSSAGLAGVEQFF.

This clone appeared a few times. The chain is built from TRBV19 and TRBJ2-5, with TRBD1 matching 10 bases. The CDR3 spans 15 residues. V dropped 4 bases and J dropped 3; count of bases not matched to a gene: 5. Germline assignment: CDR1 LNHDA and CDR2 SQIVND (reference sequence). CDR3 bases: TGTGCCAGTAGTACGCCCGGGACAGGGGAAGAGACCCAGTACTTC. This translates into CASSTPGTGEETQYF. Complete variable domain (other parts from reference TRBV19 and TRBJ2-5): DGGITQSPKYLFRKEGQNVTLSCEQNLNHDAMYWYRQDPGQGLRLIYYSQIVNDFQKGDIAEGYSVSREKKESFPLTVTSAQKNPTAFYLCASSTPGTGEETQYFGPGTRLLVL.

This chain's CDR3 is CASSLAGTGSYEQYF. The CDR3 DNA reads TGTGCCAGCAGCTTAGCGGGGACTGGCTCCTACGAGCAGTACTTC. V is TRBV7-8 and J is TRBJ2-7; tentative D call: TRBD2 (6 bases). Per the germline V gene, CDR1 is SGHVS and CDR2 is FQNEAQ. There are 15 residues in the CDR3. V was trimmed by 0 bases and J by 0 bases, leaving 9 bases between them.

The chain carries TRBV9 and TRBJ2-7; possibly TRBD2 for D (5 bases). Germline CDR1 SGDLS, CDR2 YYNGEE. V shed 6 bases and J shed 4 bases, with 11 bases lying between them. This CDR3 spans 12 amino acids. This chain's CDR3 is CASKQSGYEQYF. The CDR3 DNA follows: TGTGCCAGCAAACAAAGCGGATACGAGCAGTACTTC. Based on the CDR3 plus reference TRBV9 and TRBJ2-7, the full variable domain is DSGVTQTPKHLITATGQRVTLRCSPRSGDLSVYWYQQSLDQGLQFLIQYYNGEERAKGNILERFSAQQFPDLHSELNLSSLELGDSALYFCASKQSGYEQYFGPGTRLTVT.

The chain links TRBV9 to TRBJ2-1, with D tentatively TRBD1 (6 bases). V was shortened by 0 bases and J by 8 bases, with 18 bases between the two germline ends. The CDR3 spans 16 residues. The V gene's germline CDR1 is SGDLS and CDR2 YYNGEE. The CDR3 protein is CASSVDPGGSAYEQFF. The CDR3 DNA reads as TGTGCCAGCAGCGTAGACCCTGGGGGCTCCGCTTATGAGCAGTTCTTC.

The chain combines TRBV4-3 with TRBJ1-1; D is possibly TRBD1 (5 bases). The ends were cut back, 3 bases at V and 4 bases at J, with 15 bases in the middle. Looked up from germline, CDR1 is LGHNA and CDR2 is YSLEER. The CDR3 is made up of 15 amino acids. CDR3 residues: CASSQERGSRTEAFF. The CDR3 coding sequence is TGCGCCAGCAGCCAGGAGCGGGGGAGTCGCACTGAAGCTTTCTTT.

The chain combines TRBV12-5 with TRBJ2-7; 10 bases match TRBD2. J lost 2 bases, V lost 7 bases, and 8 bases had no gene match. The CDR3 is 15 amino acids. Germline lookup yields CDR1 LGHNT and CDR2 FRNRAP. The CDR3 protein is CASDSGLAAAYEQYF. The CDR3 DNA sequence: TGTGCTAGTGATTCCGGACTAGCGGCCGCCTACGAGCAGTACTTC.